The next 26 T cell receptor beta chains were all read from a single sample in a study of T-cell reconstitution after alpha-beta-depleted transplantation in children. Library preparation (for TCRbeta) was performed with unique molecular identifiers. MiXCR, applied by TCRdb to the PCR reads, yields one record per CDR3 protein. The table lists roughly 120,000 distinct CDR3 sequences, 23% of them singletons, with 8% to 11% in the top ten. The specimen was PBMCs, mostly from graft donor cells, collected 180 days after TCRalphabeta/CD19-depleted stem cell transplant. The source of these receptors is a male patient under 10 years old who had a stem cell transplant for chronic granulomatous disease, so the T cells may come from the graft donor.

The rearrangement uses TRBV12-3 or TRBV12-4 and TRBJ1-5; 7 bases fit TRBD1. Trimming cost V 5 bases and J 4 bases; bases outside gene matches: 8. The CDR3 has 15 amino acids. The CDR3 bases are TGTGCCAGCAGTCCCGGGGACAGCCTAAATCAGCCCCAGCATTTT. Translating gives CASSPGDSLNQPQHF.

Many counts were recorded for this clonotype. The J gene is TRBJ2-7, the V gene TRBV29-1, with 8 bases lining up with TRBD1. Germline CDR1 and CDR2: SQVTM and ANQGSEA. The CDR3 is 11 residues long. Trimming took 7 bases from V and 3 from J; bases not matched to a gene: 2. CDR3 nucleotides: TGCAGCGCAGGACAGGGCTACGAGCAGTACTTC. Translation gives CSAGQGYEQYF.

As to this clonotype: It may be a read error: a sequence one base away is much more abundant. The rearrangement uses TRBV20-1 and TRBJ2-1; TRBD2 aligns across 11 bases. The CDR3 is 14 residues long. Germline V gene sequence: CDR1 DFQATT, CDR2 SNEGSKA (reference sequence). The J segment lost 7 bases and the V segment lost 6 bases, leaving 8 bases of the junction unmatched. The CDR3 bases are TGCAGTGCCCCTCCTAGCGGGAGGTGGAATGAGCAGTTCTTC. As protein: CSAPPSGRWNEQFF.

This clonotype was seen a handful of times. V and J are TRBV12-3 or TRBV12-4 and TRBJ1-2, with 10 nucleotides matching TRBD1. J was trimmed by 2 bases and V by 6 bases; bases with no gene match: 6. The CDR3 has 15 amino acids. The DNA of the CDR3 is TGTGCCAGCAGGGGACAGGGGTATAGGAACTATGGCTACACCTTC. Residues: CASRGQGYRNYGYTF.

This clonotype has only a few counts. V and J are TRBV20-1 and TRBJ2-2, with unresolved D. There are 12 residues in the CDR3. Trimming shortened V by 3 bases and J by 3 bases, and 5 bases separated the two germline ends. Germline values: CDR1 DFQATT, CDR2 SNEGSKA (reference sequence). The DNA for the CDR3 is TGCAGTGCTAGGACGCACACCGGGGAGCTGTTTTTT. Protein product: CSARTHTGELFF.

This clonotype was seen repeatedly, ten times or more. In DNA, the CDR3 is TGTGCCAGCAGCCAAGATTCGGGGGACACTGAAGCTTTCTTT. Amino acids: CASSQDSGDTEAFF. The V and J genes are TRBV4-2 and TRBJ1-1; D is perhaps TRBD1 (5 bases). The CDR3 is made up of 14 amino acids. Trimming stripped 0 bases from V and 3 bases from J, with 8 bases between. Germline V gene data show CDR1 as LGHNA and CDR2 as YNFKEQ.

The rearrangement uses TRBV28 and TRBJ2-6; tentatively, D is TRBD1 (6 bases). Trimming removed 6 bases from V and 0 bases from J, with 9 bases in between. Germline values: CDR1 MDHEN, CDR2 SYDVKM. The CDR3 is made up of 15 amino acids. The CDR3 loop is CASSKGGSGANVLTF. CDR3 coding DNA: TGTGCCAGCAGCAAAGGGGGCTCTGGGGCCAACGTCCTGACTTTC.

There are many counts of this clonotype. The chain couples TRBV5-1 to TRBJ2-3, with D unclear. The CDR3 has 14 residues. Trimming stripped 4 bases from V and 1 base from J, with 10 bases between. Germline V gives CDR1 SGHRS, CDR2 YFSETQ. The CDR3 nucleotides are TGCGCCAGCAGCGGGATAGGTGGCACAGATACGCAGTATTTT. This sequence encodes CASSGIGGTDTQYF.

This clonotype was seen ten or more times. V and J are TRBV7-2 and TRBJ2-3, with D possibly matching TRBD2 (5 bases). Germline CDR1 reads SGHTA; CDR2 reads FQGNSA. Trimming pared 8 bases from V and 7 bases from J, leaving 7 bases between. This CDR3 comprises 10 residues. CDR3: CASSGNTQYF. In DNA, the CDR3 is TGTGCCAGCTCCGGGAATACGCAGTATTTT.

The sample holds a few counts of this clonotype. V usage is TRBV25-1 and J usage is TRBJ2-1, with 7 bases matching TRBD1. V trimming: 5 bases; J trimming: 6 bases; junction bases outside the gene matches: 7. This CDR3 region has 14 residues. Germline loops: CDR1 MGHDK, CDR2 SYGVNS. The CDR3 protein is CASSNYAGGNEQFF. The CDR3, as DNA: TGTGCCAGCAGTAACTACGCAGGGGGCAATGAGCAGTTCTTC.

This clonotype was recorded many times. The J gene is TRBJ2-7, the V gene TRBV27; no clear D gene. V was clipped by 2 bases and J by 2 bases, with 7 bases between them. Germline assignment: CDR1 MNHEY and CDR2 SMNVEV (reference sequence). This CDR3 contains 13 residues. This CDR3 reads CASSLGRTYEQYF. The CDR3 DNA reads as TGTGCCAGCAGTTTAGGCAGGACCTACGAGCAGTACTTC.

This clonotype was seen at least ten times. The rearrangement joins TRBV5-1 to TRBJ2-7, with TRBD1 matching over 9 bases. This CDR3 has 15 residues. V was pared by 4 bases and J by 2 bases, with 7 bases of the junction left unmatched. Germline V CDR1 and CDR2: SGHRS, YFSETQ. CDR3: CASSPRDRDTYEQYF. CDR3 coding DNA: TGCGCCAGCAGCCCCCGGGACAGGGACACCTACGAGCAGTACTTC.

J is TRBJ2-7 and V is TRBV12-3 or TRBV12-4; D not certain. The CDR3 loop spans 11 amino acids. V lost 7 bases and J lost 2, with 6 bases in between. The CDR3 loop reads CASIVTYEQYF. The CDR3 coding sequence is TGTGCCAGCATCGTTACCTACGAGCAGTACTTC.

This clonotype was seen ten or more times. The CDR3 here is CSVEASGVTYEQYF. The CDR3 nucleotides read TGCAGCGTTGAGGCGAGCGGGGTGACCTACGAGCAGTACTTC. The chain employs TRBV29-1 and TRBJ2-7, with TRBD2 matching 7 bases. J was trimmed by 2 bases and V by 3 bases; bases with no gene match: 7. CDR1 is SQVTM, CDR2 ANQGSEA, per germline. The CDR3 contains 14 residues.

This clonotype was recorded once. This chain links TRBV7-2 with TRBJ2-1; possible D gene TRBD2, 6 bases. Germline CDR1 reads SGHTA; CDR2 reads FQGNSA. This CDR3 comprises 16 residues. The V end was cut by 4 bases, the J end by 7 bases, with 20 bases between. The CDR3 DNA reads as TGTGCCAGCAGCTCCCGGACGAGGACCGGAGGGAATGAGCAGTTCTTC. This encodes CASSSRTRTGGNEQFF.

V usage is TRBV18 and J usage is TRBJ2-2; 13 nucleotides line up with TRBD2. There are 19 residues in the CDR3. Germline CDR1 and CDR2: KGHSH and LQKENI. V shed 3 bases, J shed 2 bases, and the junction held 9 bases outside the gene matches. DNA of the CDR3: TGTGCCAGCTCACCGAAAGGGGGACTAGCGGGACCAAACACCGGGGAGCTGTTTTTT. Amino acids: CASSPKGGLAGPNTGELFF.

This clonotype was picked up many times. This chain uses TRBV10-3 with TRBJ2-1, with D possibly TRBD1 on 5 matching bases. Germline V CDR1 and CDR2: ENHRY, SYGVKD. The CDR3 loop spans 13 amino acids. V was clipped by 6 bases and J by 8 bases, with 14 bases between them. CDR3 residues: CAIRANQGDEQFF. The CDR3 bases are TGTGCCATCAGGGCCAACCAGGGTGATGAGCAGTTCTTC.

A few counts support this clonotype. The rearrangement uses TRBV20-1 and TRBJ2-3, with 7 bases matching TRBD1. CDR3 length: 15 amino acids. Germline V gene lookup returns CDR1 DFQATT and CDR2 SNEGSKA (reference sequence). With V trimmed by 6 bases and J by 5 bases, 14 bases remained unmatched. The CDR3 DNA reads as TGCAGTGCCAGGGGACAGTCCCATTGGGTAGATACGCAGTATTTT. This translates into CSARGQSHWVDTQYF.

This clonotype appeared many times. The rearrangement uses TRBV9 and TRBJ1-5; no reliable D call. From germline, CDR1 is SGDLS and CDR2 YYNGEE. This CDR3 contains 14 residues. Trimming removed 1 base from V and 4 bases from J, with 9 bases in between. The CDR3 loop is CASSVSGENQPQHF. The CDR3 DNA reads TGTGCCAGCAGCGTATCGGGCGAAAATCAGCCCCAGCATTTT.

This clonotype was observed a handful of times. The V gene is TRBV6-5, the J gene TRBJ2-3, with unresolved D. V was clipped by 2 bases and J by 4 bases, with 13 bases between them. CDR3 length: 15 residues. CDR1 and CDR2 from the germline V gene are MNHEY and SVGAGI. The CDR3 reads CASSYGPVGSDTQYF. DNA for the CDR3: TGTGCCAGCAGTTACGGCCCAGTCGGCTCAGATACGCAGTATTTT.

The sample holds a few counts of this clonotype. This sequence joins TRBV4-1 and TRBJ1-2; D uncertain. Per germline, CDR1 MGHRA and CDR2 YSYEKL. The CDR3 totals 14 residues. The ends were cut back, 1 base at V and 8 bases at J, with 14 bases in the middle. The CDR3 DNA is TGCGCCAGCAGCCAAGGATCCGGTATGTTCGGCTACACCTTC. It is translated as CASSQGSGMFGYTF.

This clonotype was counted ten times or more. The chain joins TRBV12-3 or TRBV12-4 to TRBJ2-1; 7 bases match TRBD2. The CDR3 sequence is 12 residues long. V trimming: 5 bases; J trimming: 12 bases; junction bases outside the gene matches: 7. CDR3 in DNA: TGTGCCAGCAGTCTTGATGGCGGGGGGCAGTTCTTC. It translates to CASSLDGGGQFF.

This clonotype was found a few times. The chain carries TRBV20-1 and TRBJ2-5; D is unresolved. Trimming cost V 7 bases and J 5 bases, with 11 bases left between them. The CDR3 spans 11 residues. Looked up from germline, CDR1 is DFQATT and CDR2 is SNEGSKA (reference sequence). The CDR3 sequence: CSGYSRETQYF. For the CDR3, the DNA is TGCAGTGGTTATAGCCGCGAGACCCAGTACTTC.

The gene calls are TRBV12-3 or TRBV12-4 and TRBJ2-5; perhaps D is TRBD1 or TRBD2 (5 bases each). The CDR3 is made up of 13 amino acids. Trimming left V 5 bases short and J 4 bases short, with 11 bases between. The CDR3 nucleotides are TGTGCCAGCAGTCCCACGGGACGAGAGACCCAGTACTTC. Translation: CASSPTGRETQYF.

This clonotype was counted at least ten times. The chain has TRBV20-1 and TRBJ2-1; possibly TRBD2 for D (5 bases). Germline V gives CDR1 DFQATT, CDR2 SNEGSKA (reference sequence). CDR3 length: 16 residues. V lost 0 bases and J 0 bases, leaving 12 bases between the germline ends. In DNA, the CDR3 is TGCAGTGCTAGAGATGATGGGGAGAGCTCCTACAATGAGCAGTTCTTC. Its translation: CSARDDGESSYNEQFF.

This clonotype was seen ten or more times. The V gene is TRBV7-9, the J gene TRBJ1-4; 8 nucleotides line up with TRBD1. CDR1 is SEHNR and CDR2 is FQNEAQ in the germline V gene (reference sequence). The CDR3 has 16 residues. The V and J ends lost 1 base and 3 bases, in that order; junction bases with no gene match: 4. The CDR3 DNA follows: TGTGCCAGCAGCTTAGGCCGGACAGGGTCTAATGAAAAACTGTTTTTT. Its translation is CASSLGRTGSNEKLFF.